A single sample is the source of the 21 T cell receptor beta chains below, sequenced in a study of T cell repertoires in cytomegalovirus infection. TCRdb re-derived calls from the reads in MiXCR, one entry per CDR3 protein. The table records about 400,000 distinct CDR3 sequences, roughly 20% of them present only once. Material: PBMCs. The receptor source for this set is a human donor in good health (CMV status not recorded). Some clones in this sample may be carry-over from other donors' samples.

This clonotype was recorded at least ten times. J is TRBJ2-1 and V is TRBV7-9; 10 bases line up with TRBD2. Germline V lookup: CDR1 SEHNR, CDR2 FQNEAQ (reference sequence). V shed 3 bases and J 6 bases; nucleotides not matched to a gene: 2. CDR3 length: 14 amino acids. CDR3 residues: CASSLIAGGNEQFF. The DNA of the CDR3 is TGTGCCAGCAGCTTGATAGCGGGAGGCAATGAGCAGTTCTTC.

This clonotype was observed a few times. V usage is TRBV19 and J usage is TRBJ1-2, with D hard to call. From germline, CDR1 is LNHDA and CDR2 SQIVND (reference sequence). The CDR3 has 12 residues. Trimming removed 4 bases from V and 5 bases from J, with 8 bases in between. This chain's CDR3 is CASSTETYGYTF. DNA of the CDR3: TGTGCCAGTAGTACTGAAACTTATGGCTACACCTTC. The complete variable domain, with remaining parts taken from reference TRBV19 and TRBJ1-2, reads DGGITQSPKYLFRKEGQNVTLSCEQNLNHDAMYWYRQDPGQGLRLIYYSQIVNDFQKGDIAEGYSVSREKKESFPLTVTSAQKNPTAFYLCASSTETYGYTFGSGTRLTVV.

V is TRBV5-4 and J is TRBJ2-5, with 8 bases fitting TRBD2. Germline CDR1 is SGHNT and CDR2 is YYREEE (reference sequence). This CDR3 spans 15 amino acids. V trimming: 3 bases; J trimming: 2 bases; junction bases outside the gene matches: 6. CDR3: CASSSGTRIQETQYF. CDR3 nucleotides: TGTGCCAGCAGCTCCGGGACTAGGATTCAAGAGACCCAGTACTTC.

This clonotype turned up a few times. The chain employs TRBV12-5 and TRBJ1-5, with D possibly being TRBD1 (5 bases). The CDR3 totals 14 residues. The V gene's germline CDR1 is LGHNT and CDR2 FRNRAP. The V and J ends lost 7 bases and 2 bases respectively, with 12 bases between them. The CDR3, as DNA: TGTGCTAGTGTTCAGGGCGGTGGCAATCAGCCCCAGCATTTT. This gives the protein CASVQGGGNQPQHF.

The CDR3 here is CSAMGSNQPQHF. The CDR3 DNA reads as TGCAGTGCTATGGGCAGCAATCAGCCCCAGCATTTT. V gene TRBV20-1 combines with J gene TRBJ1-5; D unclear. V was clipped by 4 bases and J by 1 base, with 5 bases between them. CDR3 size: 12 residues. In germline, CDR1 is DFQATT, CDR2 SNEGSKA (reference sequence).

Ten or more counts support this clonotype. The V gene is TRBV7-2, the J gene TRBJ2-3, with TRBD2 identical over 9 bases. This CDR3 region has 13 residues. Germline V gives CDR1 SGHTA, CDR2 FQGNSA. V lost 7 bases to trimming and J lost 10 bases; unmatched junction nucleotides: 9. DNA of the CDR3: TGTGCCAGCAACGTCAATATAGCGGGGGCGCAGTATTTT. As protein: CASNVNIAGAQYF.

This clonotype came up many times. The CDR3 sequence is CATEFNYGYTF. The CDR3 DNA sequence: TGTGCCACAGAGTTTAACTATGGCTACACCTTC. This chain links TRBV6-2 or TRBV6-3 with TRBJ1-2; D unclear. V was shortened by 10 bases and J by 1 base, with 7 bases between the two germline ends. The CDR3 is 11 residues long. The germline V gene has CDR1 MNHEY and CDR2 SVGEGT.

V usage is TRBV19 and J usage is TRBJ1-2; D possibly corresponds to TRBD1 (6 bases). V lost 8 bases and J 5 bases, leaving 15 bases between the germline ends. This CDR3 is built from 13 residues. Germline CDR1 LNHDA, CDR2 SQIVND (reference sequence). The CDR3 coding sequence is TGTGCCAGTCTATCATCGGGACATTATGGCTACACCTTC. This gives the protein CASLSSGHYGYTF.

V is TRBV18 and J is TRBJ1-6, with 8 bases aligning to TRBD1. J gave up 9 bases and V 3 bases, and 7 bases lay outside the gene matches. Germline-derived CDR1 and CDR2 are KGHSH and LQKENI. The length of the CDR3 is 15 residues. DNA of the CDR3: TGTGCCAGCTCACCTGATTTCGGGACAGGTTCACCCCTCCACTTT. It encodes CASSPDFGTGSPLHF.

This clonotype was seen many times. The chain recombines TRBV12-3 or TRBV12-4 with TRBJ2-5, with D perhaps matching TRBD2 (6 bases). This CDR3 comprises 15 residues. Trimming shortened V by 3 bases and J by 1 base, and 12 bases separated the two germline ends. This CDR3 reads CASSFRGAPQETQYF. The CDR3 DNA is TGTGCCAGCAGTTTTCGCGGGGCGCCCCAAGAGACCCAGTACTTC.

The chain has TRBV28 and TRBJ2-3; TRBD1 matches 9 bases. J lost 8 bases, V lost 5 bases, and 17 bases had no gene match. The CDR3 length is 17 residues. The V gene's germline CDR1 is MDHEN and CDR2 SYDVKM. This CDR3 reads CASSHHFGTGYEGTQYF. CDR3 coding DNA: TGTGCCAGCAGTCACCACTTCGGGACAGGGTATGAGGGTACGCAGTATTTT.

This clonotype was seen many times. This sequence joins TRBV12-3 or TRBV12-4 and TRBJ2-7; perhaps D is TRBD1 or TRBD2 (5 bases each). Trimming took off 5 bases at V and 9 bases at J, with 14 bases between the two ends. The CDR3 covers 12 residues. CDR3 in amino acids: CASSPSSGRQYF. The DNA of the CDR3 is TGTGCCAGCAGTCCAAGTTCGGGACGGCAGTACTTC.

The rearrangement uses TRBV19 and TRBJ1-4, with D uncertain. Germline assignment: CDR1 LNHDA and CDR2 SQIVND (reference sequence). V shed 3 bases and J shed 6 bases, with 11 bases lying between them. CDR3 length: 14 residues. The CDR3, as DNA: TGTGCCAGTAGTATGTGGCAACGGGATGAAAAACTGTTTTTT. Translating gives CASSMWQRDEKLFF.

The CDR3 spells CASGLSRNTEAFF. In nucleotides, the CDR3 is TGTGCTAGTGGTTTGAGCAGAAACACTGAAGCTTTCTTT. The chain carries TRBV12-5 and TRBJ1-1; no firm D call. CDR3 length equals 13 residues. Trimming stripped 2 bases from V and 2 bases from J, with 6 bases between. Germline values: CDR1 LGHNT, CDR2 FRNRAP.

This clonotype was seen only a few times. The genes are TRBV29-1 and TRBJ2-1; D is unclear. The V end was cut by 5 bases, the J end by 7 bases, with 6 bases between. CDR1 and CDR2 from the germline V gene are SQVTM and ANQGSEA. The CDR3 sequence is 10 residues long. CDR3 protein: CSVTVNEQFF. CDR3 coding DNA: TGCAGCGTTACCGTGAATGAGCAGTTCTTC.

This clonotype was counted a few times. The chain couples TRBV3-1 to TRBJ1-5; D is unclear. Germline CDR1 LGHDT, CDR2 YNNKEL (reference sequence). This CDR3 contains 12 residues. Trimming took off 5 bases at V and 5 bases at J, with 7 bases between the two ends. CDR3 in DNA: TGTGCCAGCAGCTCTTCGGATCAGCCCCAGCATTTT. Its protein is CASSSSDQPQHF.

This clonotype came up many times. V and J are TRBV7-2 and TRBJ1-1; D is undetermined. This CDR3 spans 14 amino acids. Germline V gene sequence: CDR1 SGHTA, CDR2 FQGNSA. V shed 1 base and J shed 3 bases, with 9 bases lying between them. CDR3: CASSLVGWDTEAFF. The CDR3 nucleotides are TGTGCCAGCAGCTTAGTGGGGTGGGACACTGAAGCTTTCTTT.

This clonotype was counted only a few times. The chain carries TRBV3-1 and TRBJ1-2; D call uncertain. The V end lost 0 bases, the J end lost 7 bases, and 9 bases lay between the germline ends. Germline-derived CDR1 and CDR2 are LGHDT and YNNKEL (reference sequence). This CDR3 comprises 13 residues. CDR3 loop: CASSQDARGGYTF. The CDR3 DNA reads TGTGCCAGCAGCCAAGACGCGCGGGGTGGCTACACCTTC.

The rearrangement uses TRBV20-1 and TRBJ1-1; no reliable D call. V was trimmed by 0 bases and J by 3 bases, leaving 14 bases between them. The CDR3 loop spans 15 amino acids. Germline V CDR1 and CDR2: DFQATT, SNEGSKA (reference sequence). CDR3 protein: CSARDPRASDTEAFF. The DNA of the CDR3 is TGCAGTGCTAGAGATCCAAGGGCTTCCGACACTGAAGCTTTCTTT.

This clonotype has just a few counts. The CDR3 region has the DNA TGTGCCAGCAGTTACGGGCGGGAGTTCGAGCAGTACTTC. Its translation is CASSYGREFEQYF. The chain combines TRBV6-6 with TRBJ2-7; 7 bases agree with TRBD2. This CDR3 contains 13 residues. Germline V gives CDR1 MNHNY, CDR2 SVGAGI (reference sequence). V dropped 2 bases and J dropped 6; count of bases not matched to a gene: 4.

This clonotype has at least ten counts. The chain joins TRBV12-3 or TRBV12-4 to TRBJ2-3, with D uncertain. The CDR3 spans 17 residues. Between the trimmed V and J ends, which lost 4 bases and 4 bases, there was a span of 21 bases. The CDR3 sequence is CASSSDATGLGADTQYF. The CDR3 DNA follows: TGTGCCAGCAGTTCGGACGCGACTGGCCTTGGGGCAGATACGCAGTATTTT.